This is a list of T cell receptor beta chains from one sample in a study of low-dose radiotherapy and immunotherapy resistance in tumors. Via MiXCR, TCRdb re-called the reads, giving one row per CDR3 protein. The sample records more than 70,000 distinct CDR3 sequences, more than 25% being singletons. Source: PBMCs, taken before treatment. Every receptor here comes from a female donor with ovarian cancer. Both conserved end residues are part of each CDR3. A D gene is named only where the DNA matches it firmly. Clone size is not always given. Where it is, it says once, few, many or a class for expanded clones.

- TRBJ2-6 - TRBV19 15 TGTGCCAGTTCGACGGCCAGGCGGGGGGCCAACGTCCTGACTTTC CASSTARRGANVLTF
few TRBJ2-1 - TRBV20-1 14 TGCAGTGCTAGAGATATACTTAGCGTAAATGAGCAGTTCTTC CSARDILSVNEQFF
few TRBJ2-5 TRBD1 TRBV28 15 TGTGCCAGCAGTTTATGGGGACAGGGCCAAGAGACCCAGTACTTC CASSLWGQGQETQYF
- TRBJ2-2 - TRBV24-1 13 TGTGCCACCAGTGATTTTGGAACCGGGGAGCTGTTTTTT CATSDFGTGELFF
- TRBJ2-5 - TRBV14 16 TGTGCCAGCAGCCAAGGGCCACAGGCAGATCAAGAGACCCAGTACTTC CASSQGPQADQETQYF
- TRBJ2-5 - TRBV29-1 12 TGCAGCGTTGATATTATAGGGGAGACCCAGTACTTC CSVDIIGETQYF
many TRBJ1-6 - TRBV30 14 TGTGCCTGGAGTGTACCAGGGACTAATTCACCCCTCCACTTT CAWSVPGTNSPLHF
many TRBJ2-5 - TRBV5-6 14 TGTGCCAGCACCACCTCATCCACGTCGGAGACCCAGTACTTC CASTTSSTSETQYF
many TRBJ2-2 - TRBV20-1 13 TGCAGTGCTAATGGCAGGAACACCGGGGAGCTGTTTTTT CSANGRNTGELFF
many TRBJ2-7 TRBD1 TRBV10-3 13 TGTGCCATTGGGACAGGGGGATTCTACGAGCAGTACTTC CAIGTGGFYEQYF
- TRBJ2-5 TRBD1 TRBV7-2 16 TGTGCCAGCAGCACCCGGACAGGGGTTTACCAAGAGACCCAGTACTTC CASSTRTGVYQETQYF
many TRBJ1-5 - TRBV28 16 TGTGCCAGCATTCTCGAGGGGGGGTCGGGGTTTCAGCCCCAGCATTTT CASILEGGSGFQPQHF
few TRBJ1-2 TRBD1 TRBV3-1 15 TGTGCCAGCAGCCGTGGGACAGCCGTATCTCGGGGCTACACCTTC CASSRGTAVSRGYTF
many TRBJ2-7 TRBD1 TRBV2 13 TGTGCCAGCAGTAGAGGGACAGGGAACGAGCAGTACTTC CASSRGTGNEQYF
many TRBJ1-5 - TRBV6-6 15 TGTGCCAGCAGTTACGCCCAGGAAAGCAATCAGCCCCAGCATTTT CASSYAQESNQPQHF
- TRBJ1-1 - TRBV20-1 15 TGCAGTGCTAGAGTGTCGGACCAACCGGGGACTGAAGCTTTCTTT CSARVSDQPGTEAFF
- TRBJ1-6 - TRBV5-1 14 TGCGCCAGCGGAGACGAAGGGACACCCACCTCCCTCCACTTT CASGDEGTPTSLHF
many TRBJ1-4 - TRBV20-1 14 TGCAGTGCTACTCCAGACGCGGGGGGTGAAAAACTGTTTTTT CSATPDAGGEKLFF
many TRBJ2-2 TRBD1 TRBV24-1 17 TGTGCCACCAGTGACCCCAGGACAGGGGGGAACACCGGGGAGCTGTTTTTT CATSDPRTGGNTGELFF
many TRBJ2-4 TRBD2 TRBV5-1 16 TGCGCCAGCAGCTTGATAGCGGGTCGCGGTGGAAACATTCAGTACTTC CASSLIAGRGGNIQYF
few TRBJ1-6 - TRBV5-6 15 TGTGCCAGCAGCTCGTGGGGGCTCCAAAATTCACCCCTCCACTTT CASSSWGLQNSPLHF
- TRBJ2-7 - TRBV2 12 TGTGCCAGCAGTAGGGACCTCTACGAGCAGTACTTC CASSRDLYEQYF
many TRBJ2-1 TRBD2 TRBV20-1 14 TGCAGTGCTCAACCGGGACTAGCGGGATCTGAGCAGTTCTTC CSAQPGLAGSEQFF
- TRBJ2-5 - TRBV7-7 14 TGTGCTAGCAGCCCTCGGGCCGGACAAGAGACCCAGTACTTC CASSPRAGQETQYF
- TRBJ2-1 TRBD2 TRBV4-3 18 TGCGCCAGCAGCCATGTTCCTCTAGCGGGGGGCTCCTACAATGAGCAGTTCTTC CASSHVPLAGGSYNEQFF
- TRBJ2-5 - TRBV4-2 14 TGTGCCAGCAGCCAAGCGGGACCACAAGAGACCCAGTACTTC CASSQAGPQETQYF
many TRBJ2-1 - TRBV19 12 TGTGCCAGTAGTCTCTTATCGCATGAGCAGTTCTTC CASSLLSHEQFF
many TRBJ2-1 TRBD2 TRBV6-2/TRBV6-3 15 TGTGCCACTAAGGCCGGGACTAGCGGCTACAATGAGCAGTTCTTC CATKAGTSGYNEQFF
- TRBJ2-1 - TRBV7-9 17 TGTGCCAGCAGCTTAGTGGGGTCGGTTACTAGTTACAATGAGCAGTTCTTC CASSLVGSVTSYNEQFF
many TRBJ1-1 - TRBV30 14 TGTGCCTGGAGTGACCTGAAACTGAACACTGAAGCTTTCTTT CAWSDLKLNTEAFF
once TRBJ2-5 TRBD2 TRBV7-9 15 TGTGCCAGCAGCCAACCCGGGACTAGAACTGAGACCCAGTACTTC CASSQPGTRTETQYF